This TCR beta chain was recorded in a study of shared clonotypes between healthy human individuals. On the study more broadly: Every donor yielded three CD4 naive, three CD4 memory, two CD8 naive and one CD8 memory plate.

Study-wide findings and caveats: The donor pool, a small one, limited the genetic and exposure-history diversity represented.

Produced via immunoSEQ multiplex PCR; TCRdb's table is partial and in-frame only. The data contain just over 2,000,000 clones, roughly 95% of them singletons. Selected positively for CCR7 and CD45RO-negative, naive CD8 cells excluded terminally differentiated effector memory CD45RA+ cells. On this clone itself: Its antigen is unidentified.

The receptor comes from a man aged 18-30 years in good health. Sequences were obtained from naive CD8+ T cells sorted from blood.

The CDR3 nucleotides read TGTGCCAGCAGTTTATATGGGGGGAGCACAGATACGCAGTATTTT. Its protein is CASSLYGGSTDTQYF. The V gene is TRBV27, the J gene TRBJ2-3, with D possibly matching TRBD2 (6 bases). Germline V gene lookup returns CDR1 MNHEY and CDR2 SMNVEV (reference sequence). Trimming shortened V by 1 base and J by 0 bases, and 8 bases separated the two germline ends. The CDR3 covers 15 residues.